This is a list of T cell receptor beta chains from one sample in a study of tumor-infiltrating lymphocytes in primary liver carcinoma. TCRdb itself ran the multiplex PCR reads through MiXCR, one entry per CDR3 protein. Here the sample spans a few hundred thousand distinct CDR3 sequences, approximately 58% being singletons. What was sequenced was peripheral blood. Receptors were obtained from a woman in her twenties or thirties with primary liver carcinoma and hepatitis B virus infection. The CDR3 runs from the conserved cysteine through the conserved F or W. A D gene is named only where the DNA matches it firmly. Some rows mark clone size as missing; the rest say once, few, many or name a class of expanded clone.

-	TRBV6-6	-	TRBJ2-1	TGTGCCAGCAGTTACAGGGACACCTCCTACAATGAGCAGTTCTTC	CASSYRDTSYNEQFF
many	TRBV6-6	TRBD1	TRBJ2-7	TGTGCCAGCAGTTCGGCCAGGGGGTTTAGCTACGAGCAGTACTTC	CASSSARGFSYEQYF
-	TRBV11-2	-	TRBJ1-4	TGTGCCAGCACCTTAAAAGTGCTTGTACGGGCAGGACCTAATGAAAAACTGTTTTTT	CASTLKVLVRAGPNEKLFF
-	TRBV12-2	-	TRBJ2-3	TGTGCAAGTCGCTTGGAGCGACTAGGAGATACGCAGTATTTT	CASRLERLGDTQYF
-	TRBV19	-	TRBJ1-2	TGTGCCAGTAGTATAGGAGTCGGGAGAGGCTACACCTTC	CASSIGVGRGYTF
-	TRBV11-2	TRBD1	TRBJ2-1	TGTGTCAGCAGCTTGGGGACAGGGGACAATGAGCAGTTCTTC	CVSSLGTGDNEQFF
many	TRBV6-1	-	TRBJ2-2	TGTGCCAGCAGTGAAGATTGGGGACCTAGGAACACCGGGGAGCTGTTTTTT	CASSEDWGPRNTGELFF
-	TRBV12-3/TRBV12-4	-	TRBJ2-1	TGTGCCAGCGGCTTCCCTACGCCTAATGAGCAGTTCTTC	CASGFPTPNEQFF
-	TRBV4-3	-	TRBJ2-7	TGCGTCAGCAGCCAAGATATACACAGTGTCCCCTACGAGCAGTACTTC	CVSSQDIHSVPYEQYF
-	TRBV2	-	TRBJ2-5	TGTGCCAGCAGTGAACGTCCAGAAGAGACCCAGTACTTC	CASSERPEETQYF
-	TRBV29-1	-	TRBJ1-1	TGCAGCGCCGGGTACGGGCTGAACACTGAAGCTTTCTTT	CSAGYGLNTEAFF
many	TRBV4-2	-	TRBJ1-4	TGTGCCAGCAGCCACCCGGGTAATGAAAAACTGTTTTTT	CASSHPGNEKLFF
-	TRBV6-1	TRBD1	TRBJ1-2	TGTGTCAGCAGTGGACAGACAGGGGGGGACTATGGCTACACCTTC	CVSSGQTGGDYGYTF
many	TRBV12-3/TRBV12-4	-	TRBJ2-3	TGTGCCAGCAGTTACGGTGGAAGGGGGAACACAGATACGCAGTATTTT	CASSYGGRGNTDTQYF
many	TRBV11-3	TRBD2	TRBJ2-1	TGTGCCAGCAGCCCAACTAGCGGCTACAATGAGCAGTTCTTC	CASSPTSGYNEQFF
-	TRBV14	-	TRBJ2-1	TGTGCCAGCAGCCAAGATAGGTCCAGGGGAGGTGAGCCGTTCTTC	CASSQDRSRGGEPFF
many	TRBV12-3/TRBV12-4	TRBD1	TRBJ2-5	TGTGCCAGCAGTTTACGACAGGGGCGTCAAGAGACCCAGTACTTC	CASSLRQGRQETQYF
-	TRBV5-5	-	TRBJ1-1	TGTGCCAGCAGCTTCGGGCTGAACACTGAAGCTTTCTTT	CASSFGLNTEAFF
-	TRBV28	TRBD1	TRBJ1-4	TGTGCCAGCAGCCCGGGACAGGGTTCAACTAATGAAAAACTGTTTTTT	CASSPGQGSTNEKLFF
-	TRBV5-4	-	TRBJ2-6	TGTACCAGCAGCTTACAGGGAATATCTGGGGCCAATGTCCTGACTTTC	CTSSLQGISGANVLTF
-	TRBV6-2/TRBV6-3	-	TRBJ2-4	TGTGCCGGCACCTACGGAGGGGGAGACATTCAGTACTTC	CAGTYGGGDIQYF
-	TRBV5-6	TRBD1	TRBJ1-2	TGTGCCAGCAGCTTAAACAGCTTGGGACAGGGGAAAGACTATGGCTACACCTTC	CASSLNSLGQGKDYGYTF
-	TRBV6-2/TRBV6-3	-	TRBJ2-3	TGTGTCAGCAGTTCCGGGTCCCTCCTTCGCACAGATACGCAGTATTTT	CVSSSGSLLRTDTQYF
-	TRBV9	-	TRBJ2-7	TGTGCCAGCAGCGTAGGTCCGGGGGACGAGCAGTACTTC	CASSVGPGDEQYF
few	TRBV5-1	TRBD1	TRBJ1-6	TGCGCCAGCAGCCCGGGGGACAGGGAAGGATCCCTCCACTTT	CASSPGDREGSLHF